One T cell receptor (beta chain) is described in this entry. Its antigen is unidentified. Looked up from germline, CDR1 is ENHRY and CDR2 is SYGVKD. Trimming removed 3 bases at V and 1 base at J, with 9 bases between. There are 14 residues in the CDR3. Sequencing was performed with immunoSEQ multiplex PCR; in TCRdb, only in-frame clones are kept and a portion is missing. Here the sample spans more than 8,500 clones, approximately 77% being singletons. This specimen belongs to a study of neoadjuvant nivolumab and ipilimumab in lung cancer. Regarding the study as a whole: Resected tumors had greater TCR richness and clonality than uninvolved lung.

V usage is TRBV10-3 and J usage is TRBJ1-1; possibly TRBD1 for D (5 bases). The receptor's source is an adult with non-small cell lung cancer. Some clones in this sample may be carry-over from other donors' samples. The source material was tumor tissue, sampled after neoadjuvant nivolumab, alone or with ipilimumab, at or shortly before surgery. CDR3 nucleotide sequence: TGTGCCATCAGTGAAGGCAGGGAGAACACTGAAGCTTTCTTT. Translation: CAISEGRENTEAFF.